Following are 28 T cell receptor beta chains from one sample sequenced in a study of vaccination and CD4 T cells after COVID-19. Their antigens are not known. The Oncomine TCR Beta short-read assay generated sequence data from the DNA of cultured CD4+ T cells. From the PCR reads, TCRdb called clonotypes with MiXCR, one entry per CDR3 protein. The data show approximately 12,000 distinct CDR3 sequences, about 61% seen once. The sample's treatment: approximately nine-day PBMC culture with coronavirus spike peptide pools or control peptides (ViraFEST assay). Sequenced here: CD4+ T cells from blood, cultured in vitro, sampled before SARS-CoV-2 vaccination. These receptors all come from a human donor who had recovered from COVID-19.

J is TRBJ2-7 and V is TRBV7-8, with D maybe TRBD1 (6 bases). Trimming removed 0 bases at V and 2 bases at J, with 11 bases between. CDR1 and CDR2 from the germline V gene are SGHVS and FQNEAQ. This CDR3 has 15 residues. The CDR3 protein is CASSLASGAAYEQYF. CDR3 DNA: TGTGCCAGCAGCTTAGCGTCAGGGGCGGCCTACGAGCAGTACTTC.

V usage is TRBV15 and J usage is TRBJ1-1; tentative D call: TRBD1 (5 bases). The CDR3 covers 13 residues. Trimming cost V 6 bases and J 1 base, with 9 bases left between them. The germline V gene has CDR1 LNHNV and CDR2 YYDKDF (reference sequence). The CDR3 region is CATSLQENTEAFF. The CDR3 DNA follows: TGTGCCACCAGTTTACAGGAGAACACTGAAGCTTTCTTT. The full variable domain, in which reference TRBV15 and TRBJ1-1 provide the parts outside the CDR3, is DAMVIQNPRYQVTQFGKPVTLSCSQTLNHNVMYWYQQKSSQAPKLLFHYYDKDFNNEADTPDNFQSRRPNTSFCFLDIRSPGLGDTAMYLCATSLQENTEAFFGQGTRLTVV.

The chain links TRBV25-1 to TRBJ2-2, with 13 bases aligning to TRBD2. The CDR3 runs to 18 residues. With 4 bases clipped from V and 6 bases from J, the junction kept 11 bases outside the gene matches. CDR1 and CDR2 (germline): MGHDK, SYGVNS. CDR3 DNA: TGTGCCAGCAGTGGATCCTTACTAGCGGGAGGGCCCCCCGGGGAGCTGTTTTTT. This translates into CASSGSLLAGGPPGELFF.

CDR3 coding DNA: TGCAGTGCTCCAGACCGGTTATATAATTCACCCCTCCACTTT. Its translation: CSAPDRLYNSPLHF. V usage is TRBV20-1 and J usage is TRBJ1-6; D gene unclear. The CDR3 loop spans 14 amino acids. Trimming took off 5 bases at V and 4 bases at J, with 12 bases between the two ends. Germline CDR1 DFQATT, CDR2 SNEGSKA (reference sequence).

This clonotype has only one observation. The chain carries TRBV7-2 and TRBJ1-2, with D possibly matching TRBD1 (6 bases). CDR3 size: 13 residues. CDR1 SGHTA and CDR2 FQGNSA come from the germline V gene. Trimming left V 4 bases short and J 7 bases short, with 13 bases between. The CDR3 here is CASSSSDRLGYTF. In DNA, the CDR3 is TGTGCCAGCAGCTCCTCCGACAGGCTTGGCTACACCTTC. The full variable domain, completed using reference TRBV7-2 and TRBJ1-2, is GAGVSQSPSNKVTEKGKDVELRCDPISGHTALYWYRQSLGQGLEFLIYFQGNSAPDKSGLPSDRFSAERTGGSVSTLTIQRTQQEDSAVYLCASSSSDRLGYTFGSGTRLTVV.

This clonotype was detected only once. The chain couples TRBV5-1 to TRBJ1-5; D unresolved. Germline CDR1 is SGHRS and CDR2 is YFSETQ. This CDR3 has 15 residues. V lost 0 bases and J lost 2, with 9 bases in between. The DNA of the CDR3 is TGCGCCAGCAGCTTGGGTGGATACGGCAATCAGCCCCAGCATTTT. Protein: CASSLGGYGNQPQHF.

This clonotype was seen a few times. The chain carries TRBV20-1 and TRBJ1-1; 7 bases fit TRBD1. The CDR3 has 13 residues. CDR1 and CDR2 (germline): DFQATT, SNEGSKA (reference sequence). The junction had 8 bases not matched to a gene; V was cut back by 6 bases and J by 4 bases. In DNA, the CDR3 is TGCAGTGCCAGACTCGACAGGGCCACTGAAGCTTTCTTT. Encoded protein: CSARLDRATEAFF.

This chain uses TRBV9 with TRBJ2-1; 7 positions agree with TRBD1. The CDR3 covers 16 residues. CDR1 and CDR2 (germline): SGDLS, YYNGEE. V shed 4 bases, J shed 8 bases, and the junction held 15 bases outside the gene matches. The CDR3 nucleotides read TGTGCCAGCAGCACCGGGACAGCGGACTCTATCGATGAGCAGTTCTTC. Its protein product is CASSTGTADSIDEQFF. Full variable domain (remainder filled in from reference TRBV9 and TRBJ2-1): DSGVTQTPKHLITATGQRVTLRCSPRSGDLSVYWYQQSLDQGLQFLIQYYNGEERAKGNILERFSAQQFPDLHSELNLSSLELGDSALYFCASSTGTADSIDEQFFGPGTRLTVL.

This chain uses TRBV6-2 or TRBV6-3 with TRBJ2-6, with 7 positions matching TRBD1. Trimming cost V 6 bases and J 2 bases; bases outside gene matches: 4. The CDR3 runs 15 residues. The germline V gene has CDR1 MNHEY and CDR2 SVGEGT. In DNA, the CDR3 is TGTGCCAGCAGCAGCCAGGGGGCTGGGGCCAACGTCCTGACTTTC. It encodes CASSSQGAGANVLTF.

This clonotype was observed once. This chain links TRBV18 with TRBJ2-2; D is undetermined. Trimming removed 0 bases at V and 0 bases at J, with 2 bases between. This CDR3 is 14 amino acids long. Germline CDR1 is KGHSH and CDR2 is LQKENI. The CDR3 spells CASSPPSNTGELFF. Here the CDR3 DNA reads TGTGCCAGCTCACCACCCTCGAACACCGGGGAGCTGTTTTTT.

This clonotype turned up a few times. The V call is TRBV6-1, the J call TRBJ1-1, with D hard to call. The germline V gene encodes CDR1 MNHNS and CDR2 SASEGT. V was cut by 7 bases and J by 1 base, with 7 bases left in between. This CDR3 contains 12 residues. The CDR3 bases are TGTGCCAGCACTCGCCCGAACACTGAAGCTTTCTTT. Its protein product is CASTRPNTEAFF.

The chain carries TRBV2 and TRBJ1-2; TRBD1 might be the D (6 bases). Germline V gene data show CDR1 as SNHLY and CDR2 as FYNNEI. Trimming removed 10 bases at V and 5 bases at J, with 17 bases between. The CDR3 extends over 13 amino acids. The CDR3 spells CATDPGTLYGYTF. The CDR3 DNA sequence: TGTGCCACCGACCCCGGGACATTATATGGCTACACCTTC.

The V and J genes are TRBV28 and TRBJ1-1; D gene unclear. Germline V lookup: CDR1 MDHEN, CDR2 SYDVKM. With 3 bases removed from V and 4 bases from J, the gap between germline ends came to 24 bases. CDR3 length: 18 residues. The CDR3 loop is CASSFSLGWGNGRTEAFF. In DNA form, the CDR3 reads TGTGCCAGCAGTTTCAGTCTCGGATGGGGTAATGGGCGCACTGAAGCTTTCTTT.

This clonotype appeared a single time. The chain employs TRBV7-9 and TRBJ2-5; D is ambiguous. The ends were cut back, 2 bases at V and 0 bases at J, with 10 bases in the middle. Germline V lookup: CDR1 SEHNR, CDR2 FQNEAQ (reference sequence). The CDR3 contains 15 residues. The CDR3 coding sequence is TGTGCCAGCAGCTTAAACGGGCGGAACCAAGAGACCCAGTACTTC. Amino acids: CASSLNGRNQETQYF.

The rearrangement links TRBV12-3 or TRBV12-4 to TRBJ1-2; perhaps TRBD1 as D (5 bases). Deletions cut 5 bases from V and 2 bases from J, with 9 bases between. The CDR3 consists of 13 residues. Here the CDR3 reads CASSPGRNYGYTF. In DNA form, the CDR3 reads TGTGCCAGCAGTCCGGGACGGAACTATGGCTACACCTTC.

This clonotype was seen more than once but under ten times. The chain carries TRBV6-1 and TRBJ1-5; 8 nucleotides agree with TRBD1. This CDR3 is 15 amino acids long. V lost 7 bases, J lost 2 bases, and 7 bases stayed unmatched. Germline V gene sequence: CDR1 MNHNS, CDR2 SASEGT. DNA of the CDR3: TGTGCCAGCATTCAGGGGGCAGAGGGCAATCAGCCCCAGCATTTT. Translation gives CASIQGAEGNQPQHF.

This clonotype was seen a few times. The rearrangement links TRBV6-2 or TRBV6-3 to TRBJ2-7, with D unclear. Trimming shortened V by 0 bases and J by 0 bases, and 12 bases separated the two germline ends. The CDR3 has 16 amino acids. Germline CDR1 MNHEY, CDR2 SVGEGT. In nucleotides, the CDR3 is TGTGCCAGCAGTTACTCGAAACAGTTCCTCTCCTACGAGCAGTACTTC. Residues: CASSYSKQFLSYEQYF.

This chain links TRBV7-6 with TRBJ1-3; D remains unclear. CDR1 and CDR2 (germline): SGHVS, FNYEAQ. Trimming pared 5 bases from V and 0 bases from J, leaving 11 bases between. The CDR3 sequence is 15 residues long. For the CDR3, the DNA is TGTGCCAGCAGCAGCGACATTTACTCTGGAAACACCATATATTTT. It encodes CASSSDIYSGNTIYF. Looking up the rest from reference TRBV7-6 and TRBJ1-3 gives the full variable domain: GAGVSQSPRYKVTKRGQDVALRCDPISGHVSLYWYRQALGQGPEFLTYFNYEAQQDKSGLPNDRFSAERPEGSISTLTIQRTEQRDSAMYRCASSSDIYSGNTIYFGEGSWLTVV.

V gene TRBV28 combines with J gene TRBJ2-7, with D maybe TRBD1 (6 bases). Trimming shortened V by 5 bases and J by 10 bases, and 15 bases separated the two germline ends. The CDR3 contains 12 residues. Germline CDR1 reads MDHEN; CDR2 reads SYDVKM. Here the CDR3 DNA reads TGTGCCAGCAGTAAGGTTGACAGGTATCAGTACTTC. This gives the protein CASSKVDRYQYF.

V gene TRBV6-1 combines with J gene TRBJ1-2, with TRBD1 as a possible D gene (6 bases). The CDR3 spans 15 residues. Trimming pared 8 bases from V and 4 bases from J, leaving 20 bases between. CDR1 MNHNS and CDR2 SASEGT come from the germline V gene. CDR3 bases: TGTGCCAGCCGCTACGGCGCAGGGGAGGGCTATGGCTACACCTTC. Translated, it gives CASRYGAGEGYGYTF.

The CDR3 loop is CASSVGEENTEAFF. The CDR3 DNA reads as TGTGCCAGCAGCGTAGGGGAAGAGAACACTGAAGCTTTCTTT. This sequence joins TRBV9 and TRBJ1-1; D is unclear. The CDR3 loop spans 14 amino acids. Germline CDR1 is SGDLS and CDR2 is YYNGEE. Trimming pared 0 bases from V and 1 base from J, leaving 7 bases between.

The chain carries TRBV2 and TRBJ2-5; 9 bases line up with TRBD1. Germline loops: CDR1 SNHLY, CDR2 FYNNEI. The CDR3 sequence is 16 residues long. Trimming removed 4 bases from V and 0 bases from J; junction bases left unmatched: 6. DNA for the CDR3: TGTGCCAGCAGTGGTCCCGGGACAGGGAACCAAGAGACCCAGTACTTC. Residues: CASSGPGTGNQETQYF.

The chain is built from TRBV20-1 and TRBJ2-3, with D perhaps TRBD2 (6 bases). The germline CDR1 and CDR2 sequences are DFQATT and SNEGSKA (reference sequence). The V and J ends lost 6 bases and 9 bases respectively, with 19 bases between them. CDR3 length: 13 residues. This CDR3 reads CSAPSESWGTQYF. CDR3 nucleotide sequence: TGCAGTGCCCCTAGCGAGAGCTGGGGCACGCAGTATTTT.

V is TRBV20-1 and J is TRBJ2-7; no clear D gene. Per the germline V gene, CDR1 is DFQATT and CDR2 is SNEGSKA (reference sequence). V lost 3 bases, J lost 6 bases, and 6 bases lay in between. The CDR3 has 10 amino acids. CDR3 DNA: TGCAGTGCTAGTTTTGGCGAGCAGTACTTC. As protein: CSASFGEQYF.

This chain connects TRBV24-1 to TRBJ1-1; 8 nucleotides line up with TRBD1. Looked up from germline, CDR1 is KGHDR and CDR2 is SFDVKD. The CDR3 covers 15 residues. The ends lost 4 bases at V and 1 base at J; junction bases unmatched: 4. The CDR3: CATSEAGGANTEAFF. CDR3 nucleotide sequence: TGTGCCACCAGTGAAGCAGGGGGCGCGAACACTGAAGCTTTCTTT.

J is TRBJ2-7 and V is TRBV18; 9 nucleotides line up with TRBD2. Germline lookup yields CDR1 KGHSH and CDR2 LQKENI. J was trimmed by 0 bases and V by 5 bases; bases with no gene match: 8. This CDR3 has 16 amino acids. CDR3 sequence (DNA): TGTGCCAGCTCAGTGCAACAAGCGGGAGGCTCCTACGAGCAGTACTTC. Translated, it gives CASSVQQAGGSYEQYF.

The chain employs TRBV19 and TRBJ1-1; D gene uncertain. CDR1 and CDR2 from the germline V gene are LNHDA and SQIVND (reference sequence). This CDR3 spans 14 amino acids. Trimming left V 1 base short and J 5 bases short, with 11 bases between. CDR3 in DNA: TGTGCCAGTAGTATAGCGGGGTGGGGAACTGAAGCTTTCTTT. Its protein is CASSIAGWGTEAFF.

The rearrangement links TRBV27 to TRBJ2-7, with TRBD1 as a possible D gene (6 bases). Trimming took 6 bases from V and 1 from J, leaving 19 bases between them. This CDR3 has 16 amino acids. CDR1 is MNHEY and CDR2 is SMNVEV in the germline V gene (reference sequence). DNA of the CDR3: TGTGCCAGCAGCAGAACGGGTAACAGGGTTTCCTACGAGCAGTACTTC. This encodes CASSRTGNRVSYEQYF.